This TCR beta chain was sequenced during a study of blood T cell repertoires in COVID-19 (dated by TCRdb to 2020 to 2022). Looking at the study overall: Samples covering the acute and convalescent phases of COVID-19 were provided by collaborators in the United States, Italy and Spain. Nearly every sample came with metadata listing a de-identified subject ID, COVID-19 status, age in years and sex. The samples were drawn from two sources: the first 160 participants of the ongoing ImmuneRACE study, and 1,254 subjects contributed by 6 global collaborators. The repertoires were released in a freely available public database intended as a resource for research on the immune response to SARS-CoV-2. HLA class I and class II types, where available, came from metadata supplied by the sample provider rather than from assay-based typing. Deeply sampled blood TCRbeta repertoires from subjects exposed to, actively infected with, or recovered from COVID-19 were included in the dataset. The prospective study material was composed of cDNA or gDNA derived from T cells, B-cell-depleted T cells, or PBMCs. Broader findings and caveats from the paper: The amount of clinical and demographic metadata varied by source and participant and was provided uncurated.

A word on this clone: Its binding antigen is unknown. No quality values exist for individual bases; no much larger clone is one base distant.

For CDR1 and CDR2, the germline V gene lists KGHSH and LQKENI. Its CDR3 holds 13 amino acids, cysteine through phenylalanine. The retained sequence is limited to the CDR3, 39 bases, with the frame set at the first base. V was cut back by 5 bases and J by 9 bases, leaving a gap of 16 bases between them. The immunoSEQ Assay, a bias-controlled multiplex PCR, was used to amplify TCRbeta CDR3 regions from genomic DNA. As for how the authors treated the data: The number of nucleated cells in each sample was estimated from the amplification of reference gene primers within the assay. To quantify the absolute abundance of each unique TCRbeta CDR3 rearrangement, sequence reads were collapsed and filtered. For each sample, productive Simpson clonality was calculated as the square root of Simpson's diversity index over productive rearrangements. Sourced from immuneACCESS, this table was stored by TCRdb with only in-frame sequences that have V and J called. A share of the clones is absent; for the studies checked, an unresolved V gene accounts for under half, and the remainder has no known explanation. V and J calls and clone size follow that table, whereas D and trimming were derived from the DNA. Here the sample has roughly 87,000 clones; approximately 84% occur a single time. The top ten constitute roughly 17% of the sample.

Collaborating institutions collected whole blood in K2EDTA tubes following their own protocols. For TCRbeta analysis, collaborator samples were shipped as frozen whole blood, as isolated PBMCs, or as DNA extracted from either sample type. The sequencing input was peripheral blood. The chain was built from TRBV18 and TRBJ1-2; no D gene call is confident. The source is a woman aged 60-70 years with acute or convalescent COVID-19. Here is the DNA: TGTGCCAGCTCATCAGATCCCTTTGCTCGCTACACCTTC. Its amino acids are CASSSDPFARYTF. Beyond the CDR3, the reference TRBV18 and TRBJ1-2 genes provide the residues; the full variable domain reads: NAGVMQNPRHLVRRRGQEARLRCSPMKGHSHVYWYRQLPEEGLKFMVYLQKENIIDESGMPKERFSAEFPKEGPSILRIQQVVRGDSAAYFCASSSDPFARYTFGSGTRLTVV.